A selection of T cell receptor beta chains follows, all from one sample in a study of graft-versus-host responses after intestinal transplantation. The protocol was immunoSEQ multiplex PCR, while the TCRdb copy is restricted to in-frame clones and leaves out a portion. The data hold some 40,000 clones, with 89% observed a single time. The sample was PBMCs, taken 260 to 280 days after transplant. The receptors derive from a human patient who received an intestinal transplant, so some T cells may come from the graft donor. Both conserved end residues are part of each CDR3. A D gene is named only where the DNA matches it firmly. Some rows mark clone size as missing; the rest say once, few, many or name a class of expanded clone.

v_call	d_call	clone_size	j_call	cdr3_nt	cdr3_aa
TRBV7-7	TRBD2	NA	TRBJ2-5	TGTGCCAGCAGCTTCGAGCGGGGGGGGCCGCGGGAGACCCAGTACTTC	CASSFERGGPRETQYF
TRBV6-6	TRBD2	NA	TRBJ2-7	TGTGCCAGCAGTCCCCCCAGCGGGGGCCTCGAGCAGTACTTC	CASSPPSGGLEQYF
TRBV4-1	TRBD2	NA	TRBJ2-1	TGCGCCAGCAGCCACGGACTAGCTTGGTTCTTC	CASSHGLAWFF
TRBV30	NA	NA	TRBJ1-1	TGTGCCTGGAGTCAGGGCCGGCACACTGAAGCTTTCTTT	CAWSQGRHTEAFF
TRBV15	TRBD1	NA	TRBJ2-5	TGTGCCACCAGCAGAGATCAGGGGGGACAGGGAGAGACCCAGTACTTC	CATSRDQGGQGETQYF
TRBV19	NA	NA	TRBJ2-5	TGTGCCAGTAGTACCGGGGCAGGGATCCAAGAGACCCAGTACTTC	CASSTGAGIQETQYF
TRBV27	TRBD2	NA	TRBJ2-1	TGTGCCAGCAGTTTCGGCGGGGGTAATGAGCAGTTCTTC	CASSFGGGNEQFF
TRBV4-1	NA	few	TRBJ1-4	TGCGCCAGCAGCCGCACCGGTCGGGACGAGCTGTTTTTT	CASSRTGRDELFF
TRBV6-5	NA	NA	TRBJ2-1	TGTGCCAGTGGTCGTGCCTACAATGAGCAGTTCTTC	CASGRAYNEQFF
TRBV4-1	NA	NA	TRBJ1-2	TGCGCCAGCAGCCAAGATCCCTTGACAGATGGCTACACCTTC	CASSQDPLTDGYTF